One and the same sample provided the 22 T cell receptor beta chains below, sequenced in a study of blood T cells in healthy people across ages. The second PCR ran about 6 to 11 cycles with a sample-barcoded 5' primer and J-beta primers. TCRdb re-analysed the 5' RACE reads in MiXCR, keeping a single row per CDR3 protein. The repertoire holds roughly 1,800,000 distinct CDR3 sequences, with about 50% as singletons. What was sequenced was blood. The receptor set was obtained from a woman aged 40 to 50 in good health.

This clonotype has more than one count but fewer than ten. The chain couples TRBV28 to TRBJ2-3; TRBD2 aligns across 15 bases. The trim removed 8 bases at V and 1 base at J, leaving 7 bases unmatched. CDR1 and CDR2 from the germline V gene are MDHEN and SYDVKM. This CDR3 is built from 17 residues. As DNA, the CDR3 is TGTGCCAGCCCTTCAGGACTAGCGGGGGGGGGCACAGATACGCAGTATTTT. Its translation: CASPSGLAGGGTDTQYF.

For the CDR3, the DNA is TGCGCCAGCAGCCAAGATCAGCGGGGGGGCAGACACAATGGCGATGAGCAGTTCTTC. This gives the protein CASSQDQRGGRHNGDEQFF. V is TRBV4-3 and J is TRBJ2-1; 10 bases align to TRBD2. Germline loops: CDR1 LGHNA, CDR2 YSLEER. This CDR3 contains 19 residues. The V gene end was trimmed by 0 bases and the J gene end by 8 bases; junction bases not matched to a gene: 16.

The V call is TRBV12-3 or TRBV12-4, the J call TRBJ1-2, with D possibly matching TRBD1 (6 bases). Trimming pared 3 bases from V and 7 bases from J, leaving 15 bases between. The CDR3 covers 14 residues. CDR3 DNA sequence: TGTGCCAGCAGTTTGGGGGCAGATCCTAGTGGCTACACCTTC. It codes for CASSLGADPSGYTF.

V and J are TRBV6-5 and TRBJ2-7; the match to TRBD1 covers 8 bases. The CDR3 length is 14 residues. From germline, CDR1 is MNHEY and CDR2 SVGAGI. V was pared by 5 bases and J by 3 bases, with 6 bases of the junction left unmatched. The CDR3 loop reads CASSTSGGGYEQYF. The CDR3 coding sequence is TGTGCCAGCAGTACCTCAGGGGGCGGCTACGAGCAGTACTTC.

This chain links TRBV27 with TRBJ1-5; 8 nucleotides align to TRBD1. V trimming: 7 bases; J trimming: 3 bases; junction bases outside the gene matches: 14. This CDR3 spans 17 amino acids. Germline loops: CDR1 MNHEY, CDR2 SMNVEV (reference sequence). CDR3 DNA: TGTGCCAGCAACCCTGGCCCGGGACAGGCCCCCAATCAGCCCCAGCATTTT. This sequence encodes CASNPGPGQAPNQPQHF.

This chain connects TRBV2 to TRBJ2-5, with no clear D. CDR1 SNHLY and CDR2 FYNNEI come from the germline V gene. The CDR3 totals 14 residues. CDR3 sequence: CAYPDPYVPETQYF. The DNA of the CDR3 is TGTGCGTACCCGGACCCATATGTTCCGGAGACCCAGTACTTC. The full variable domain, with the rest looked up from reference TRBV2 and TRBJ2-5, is EPEVTQTPSHQVTQMGQEVILRCVPISNHLYFYWYRQILGQKVEFLVSFYNNEISEKSEIFDDQFSVERPDGSNFTLKIRSTKLEDSAMYFCAYPDPYVPETQYFGPGTRLLVL.

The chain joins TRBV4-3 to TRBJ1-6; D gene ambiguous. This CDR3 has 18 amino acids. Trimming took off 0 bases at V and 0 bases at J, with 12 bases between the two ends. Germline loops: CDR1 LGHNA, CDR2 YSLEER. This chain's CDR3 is CASSQDSAGSSYNSPLHF. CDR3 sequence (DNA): TGCGCCAGCAGCCAAGATAGTGCGGGGAGCTCCTATAATTCACCCCTCCACTTT.

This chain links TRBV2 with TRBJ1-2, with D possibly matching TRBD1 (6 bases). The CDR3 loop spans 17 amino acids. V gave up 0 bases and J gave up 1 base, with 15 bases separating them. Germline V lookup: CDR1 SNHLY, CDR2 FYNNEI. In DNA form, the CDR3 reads TGTGCCAGCAGTGAAGCGCGGACAGACCAACTTAACTATGGCTACACCTTC. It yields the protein CASSEARTDQLNYGYTF.

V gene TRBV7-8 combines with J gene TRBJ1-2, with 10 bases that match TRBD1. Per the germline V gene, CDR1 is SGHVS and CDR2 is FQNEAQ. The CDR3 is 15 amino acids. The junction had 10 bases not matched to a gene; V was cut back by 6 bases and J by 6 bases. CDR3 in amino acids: CASRPDRGLWDGYTF. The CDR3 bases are TGTGCCAGCAGGCCGGACAGGGGGTTATGGGATGGCTACACCTTC.

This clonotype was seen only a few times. CDR3 in amino acids: CATSGTGVKDTQYF. Here the CDR3 DNA reads TGTGCCACCAGCGGGACAGGGGTTAAAGATACGCAGTATTTT. V gene TRBV24-1 combines with J gene TRBJ2-3; 10 bases agree with TRBD1. The CDR3 spans 14 residues. Germline V gene sequence: CDR1 KGHDR, CDR2 SFDVKD. The J segment lost 5 bases and the V segment lost 7 bases, leaving 5 bases of the junction unmatched.

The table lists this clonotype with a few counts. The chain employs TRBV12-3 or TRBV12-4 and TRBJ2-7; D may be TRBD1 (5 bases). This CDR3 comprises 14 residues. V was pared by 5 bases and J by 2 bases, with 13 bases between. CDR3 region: CASSPAQGTYEQYF. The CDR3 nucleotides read TGTGCCAGCAGTCCGGCCCAGGGTACCTACGAGCAGTACTTC.

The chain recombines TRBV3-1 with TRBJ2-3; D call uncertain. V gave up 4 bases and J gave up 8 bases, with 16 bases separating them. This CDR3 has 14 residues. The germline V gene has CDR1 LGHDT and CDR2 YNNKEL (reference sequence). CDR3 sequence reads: CASSRTGPGGTQYF. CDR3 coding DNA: TGTGCCAGCAGCCGAACTGGACCCGGCGGTACGCAGTATTTT.

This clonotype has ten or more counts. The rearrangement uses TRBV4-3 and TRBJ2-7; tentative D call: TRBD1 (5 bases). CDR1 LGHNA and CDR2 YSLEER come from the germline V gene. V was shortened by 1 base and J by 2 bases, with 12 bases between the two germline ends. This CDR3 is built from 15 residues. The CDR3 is CASSQGTSVAYEQYF. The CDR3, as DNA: TGCGCCAGCAGCCAAGGGACATCCGTCGCCTACGAGCAGTACTTC.

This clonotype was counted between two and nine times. This CDR3 is CASSRQLSGANVLTF. The CDR3, as DNA: TGTGCCAGCAGTAGACAGCTCTCTGGGGCCAACGTCCTGACTTTC. This chain uses TRBV7-8 with TRBJ2-6, with a tentative D call TRBD1 (5 bases). The CDR3 totals 15 residues. Looked up from germline, CDR1 is SGHVS and CDR2 is FQNEAQ. Trimming left V 6 bases short and J 0 bases short, with 9 bases between.

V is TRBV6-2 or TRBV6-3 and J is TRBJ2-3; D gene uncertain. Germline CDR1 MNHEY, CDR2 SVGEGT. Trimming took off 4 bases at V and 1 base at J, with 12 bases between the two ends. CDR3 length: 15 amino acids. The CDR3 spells CASSLLQPRTDTQYF. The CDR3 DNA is TGTGCCAGCAGTTTACTCCAACCTCGCACAGATACGCAGTATTTT.

CDR3 DNA: TGCAGTGCTGGAAACGCACAGAACTACGAGCAGTACTTC. Translated, it gives CSAGNAQNYEQYF. This rearrangement joins TRBV20-1 to TRBJ2-7; D is undetermined. The CDR3 spans 13 residues. Germline CDR1 DFQATT, CDR2 SNEGSKA (reference sequence). Trimming left V 5 bases short and J 3 bases short, with 14 bases between.

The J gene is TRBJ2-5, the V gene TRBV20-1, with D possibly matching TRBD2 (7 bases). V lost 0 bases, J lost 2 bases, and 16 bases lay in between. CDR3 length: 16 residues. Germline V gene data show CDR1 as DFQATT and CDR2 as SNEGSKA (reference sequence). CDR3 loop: CSARDEGGAWQETQYF. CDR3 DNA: TGCAGTGCTAGAGATGAGGGGGGGGCCTGGCAAGAGACCCAGTACTTC.

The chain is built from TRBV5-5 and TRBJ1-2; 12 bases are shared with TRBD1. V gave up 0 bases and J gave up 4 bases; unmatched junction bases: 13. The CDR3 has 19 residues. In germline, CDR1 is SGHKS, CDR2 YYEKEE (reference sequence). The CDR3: CASSLEGVIGTGGLYGYTF. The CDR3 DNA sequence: TGTGCCAGCAGCTTGGAGGGTGTGATCGGGACAGGGGGCCTCTATGGCTACACCTTC.

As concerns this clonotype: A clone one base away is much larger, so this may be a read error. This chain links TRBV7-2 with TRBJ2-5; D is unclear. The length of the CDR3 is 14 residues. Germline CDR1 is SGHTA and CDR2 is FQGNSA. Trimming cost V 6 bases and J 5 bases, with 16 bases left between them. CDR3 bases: TGTGCCAGCAGTGTTACCAGGCCTGGGGAGACCCAGTACTTC. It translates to CASSVTRPGETQYF.

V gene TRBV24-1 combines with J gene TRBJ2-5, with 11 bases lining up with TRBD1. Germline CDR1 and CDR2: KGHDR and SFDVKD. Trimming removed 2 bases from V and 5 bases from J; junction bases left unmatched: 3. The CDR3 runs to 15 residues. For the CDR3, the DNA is TGTGCCACCAGTGATTGGACAGGGGGCTTGGAGACCCAGTACTTC. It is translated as CATSDWTGGLETQYF.

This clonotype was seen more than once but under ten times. The CDR3 region has the DNA TGTGCCAGCAGTCCCGGTCCGATGACCCAAGAGACCCAGTACTTC. It yields the protein CASSPGPMTQETQYF. The chain carries TRBV12-3 or TRBV12-4 and TRBJ2-5; D not resolved. CDR3 size: 15 residues. V shed 5 bases and J shed 1 base, with 14 bases lying between them.

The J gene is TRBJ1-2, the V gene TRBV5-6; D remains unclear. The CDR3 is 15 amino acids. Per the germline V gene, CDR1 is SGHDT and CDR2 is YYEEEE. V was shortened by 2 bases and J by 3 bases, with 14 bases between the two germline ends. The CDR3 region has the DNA TGTGCCAGCAGCTTTCCGGGCCACGGGGACTATGGCTACACCTTC. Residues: CASSFPGHGDYGYTF.